The rows below give T cell receptor beta chains drawn from one sample of a study of CD8 T cells in ankylosing spondylitis. MiXCR, applied by TCRdb to the 5' RACE reads, yields one record per CDR3 protein. The sample contains 650,000 to 800,000 distinct CDR3 sequences, around 20% of which appear only once. Sequenced: blood, either unsorted or a sorted T cell fraction (not recorded which). These receptors came from a male donor with ankylosing spondylitis. Both conserved end residues are trimmed from each CDR3. The order of the fields is CDR3 protein, J gene, CDR3 length, D gene, V gene, clone size. The D gene is left open where the match is weak. The size entry is marked missing in some rows and otherwise reads once, few, many or a size class.

ASSLNRNYEQY TRBJ2-7 11 NA TRBV27 few
ASSYSTGTGTYEQY TRBJ2-7 14 NA TRBV6-2/TRBV6-3 few
ASSRGGSYETQY TRBJ2-5 12 TRBD2 TRBV28 many
ASSYFGTDTQY TRBJ2-3 11 NA TRBV6-5 NA
ASSPGMGLDGYT TRBJ1-2 12 NA TRBV12-3/TRBV12-4 NA
ASSQTTTFTDTQY TRBJ2-3 13 NA TRBV11-2 many
ASRDREQY TRBJ2-7 8 NA TRBV10-2 NA
ASLVLENTEAF TRBJ1-1 11 NA TRBV12-3/TRBV12-4 NA
ASSYSGVPQH TRBJ1-5 10 NA TRBV7-8 few
ASSQNSGGAKNIQY TRBJ2-4 14 TRBD2 TRBV6-1 NA
ASRPTLHTEAF TRBJ1-1 11 NA TRBV28 few
ATSPSGRISYNEQF TRBJ2-1 14 TRBD2 TRBV24-1 few
SAVGASYYEQY TRBJ2-7 11 NA TRBV20-1 NA
AISEAGWLEQY TRBJ2-7 11 NA TRBV10-3 few
ATSQKGGVGRSYNEQF TRBJ2-1 16 NA TRBV24-1 NA
ATSDRADGDTQY TRBJ2-3 12 TRBD1 TRBV6-2/TRBV6-3 NA
ASSRPRGGGYEQY TRBJ2-7 13 NA TRBV27 NA
ASSNDRVVLHGYT TRBJ1-2 13 TRBD1 TRBV9 few
ASTLDGDYGYT TRBJ1-2 11 NA TRBV12-3/TRBV12-4 few
ASSSGQGTEQF TRBJ2-1 11 TRBD1 TRBV7-6 few
ASRADRLTNYGYT TRBJ1-2 13 NA TRBV11-2 NA
ASSHEGNTQY TRBJ2-3 10 NA TRBV3-1 NA
ASSQVVSYEQY TRBJ2-7 11 NA TRBV7-9 NA
ASSYSGNRNNEQF TRBJ2-1 13 TRBD2 TRBV9 NA
ASSRRQGAYNSPLH TRBJ1-6 14 TRBD1 TRBV7-2 few
ASMQDQGYYEQY TRBJ2-7 12 NA TRBV12-3/TRBV12-4 NA
SARVVGAGEAF TRBJ1-1 11 NA TRBV20-1 NA
ASSELGRDNQPQH TRBJ1-5 13 NA TRBV6-2/TRBV6-3 NA
AIREERSYEQY TRBJ2-7 11 NA TRBV10-3 few